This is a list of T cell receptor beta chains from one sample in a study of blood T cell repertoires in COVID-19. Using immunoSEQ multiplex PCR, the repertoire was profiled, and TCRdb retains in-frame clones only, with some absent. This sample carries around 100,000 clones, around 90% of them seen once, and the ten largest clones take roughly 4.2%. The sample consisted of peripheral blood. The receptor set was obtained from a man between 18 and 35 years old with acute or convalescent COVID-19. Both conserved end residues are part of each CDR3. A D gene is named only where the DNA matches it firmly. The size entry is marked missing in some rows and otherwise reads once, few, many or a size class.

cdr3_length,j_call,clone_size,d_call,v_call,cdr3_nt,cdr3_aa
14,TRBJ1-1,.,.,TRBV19,TGTGCCAGTAGTCCTCTGACAGGCAACACTGAAGCTTTCTTT,CASSPLTGNTEAFF
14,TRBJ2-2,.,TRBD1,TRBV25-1,TGTGCCAGCAGTGCGGGACAGAGCACCGGGGAGCTGTTTTTT,CASSAGQSTGELFF
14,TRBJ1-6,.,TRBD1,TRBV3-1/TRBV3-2,TGTGCCAGCAGCAACCGGGACAGGGTGGGACCCCTCCACTTT,CASSNRDRVGPLHF
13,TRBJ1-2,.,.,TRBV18,TGTGCCAGCTCACCGGACAGTAACTATGGCTACACCTTC,CASSPDSNYGYTF
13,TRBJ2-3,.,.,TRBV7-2,TGTGCCAGCAGCTCGCAGCGGACAGATACGCAGTATTTT,CASSSQRTDTQYF
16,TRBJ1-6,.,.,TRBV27,TGTGCCAGCAGTTTTGTCAGCGGGTCTGTGGGTTCACCCCTCCACTTT,CASSFVSGSVGSPLHF
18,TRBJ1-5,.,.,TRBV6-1,TGTGCCAGCAGTGAAGTGGCAGGGGCCGCCCTTACGGATCAGCCCCAGCATTTT,CASSEVAGAALTDQPQHF
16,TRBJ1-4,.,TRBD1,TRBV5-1,TGCGCCAGCAGCTTCACTGGACAGGGCTCTAATGAAAAACTGTTTTTT,CASSFTGQGSNEKLFF
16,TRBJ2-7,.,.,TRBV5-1,TGCGCCAGCAGCCCCGACTCTGTAGGGGTTTACTACGAGCAGTACTTC,CASSPDSVGVYYEQYF
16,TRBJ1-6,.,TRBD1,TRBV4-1,TGCGCCAGCAGCCAGGGAACAGGGGGAAGCTATTCACCCCTCCACTTT,CASSQGTGGSYSPLHF
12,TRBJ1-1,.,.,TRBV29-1,TGCAGCGCTGGTTCACAGGGTGCTGAAGCTTTCTTT,CSAGSQGAEAFF
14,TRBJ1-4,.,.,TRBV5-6,TGTGCCAGCAGCTGGAGACCCGGGGTAGGATCACTGTTTTTT,CASSWRPGVGSLFF
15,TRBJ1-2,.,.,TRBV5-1,TGCGCCAGCAGCTTAATAACAGGTGCCACTTATGGCTACACCTTC,CASSLITGATYGYTF
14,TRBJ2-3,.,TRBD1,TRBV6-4,TGTGCCAGCAGTGGCGGACAGGGGACAGATACGCAGTATTTT,CASSGGQGTDTQYF
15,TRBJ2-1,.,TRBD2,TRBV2,TGTGCCAGCAGTTATGGGACTAGCGGCTACAATGAGCAGTTCTTC,CASSYGTSGYNEQFF
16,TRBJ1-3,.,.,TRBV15,TGTGCCACCAGCGAGAATACAGGGCTTTCTGGAAACACCATATATTTT,CATSENTGLSGNTIYF
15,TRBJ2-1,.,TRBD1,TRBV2,TGTGCCACCACCCCGGGACAGGGCACATACAATGAGCAGTTCTTC,CATTPGQGTYNEQFF
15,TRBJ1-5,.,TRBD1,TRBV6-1,TGTGCCAGCAGTGAAGGACAGGGGGGCAATCAGCCCCAGCATTTT,CASSEGQGGNQPQHF
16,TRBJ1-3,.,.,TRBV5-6,TGTGCCAGCAGCATTCTTCAGGGGTACTCTGGAAACACCATATATTTT,CASSILQGYSGNTIYF
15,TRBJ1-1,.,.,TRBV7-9,TGTGCCAGCAGCTTATACTCCGGGGGGAACACTGAAGCTTTCTTT,CASSLYSGGNTEAFF
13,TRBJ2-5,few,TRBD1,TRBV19,TGTGCCAGTAGTCCGGGACAGGGAGAGACCCAGTACTTC,CASSPGQGETQYF
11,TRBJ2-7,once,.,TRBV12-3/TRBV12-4,TGTGCCAGCAGTCCTAGCTACGAGCAGTACTTC,CASSPSYEQYF
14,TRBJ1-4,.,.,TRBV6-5,TGTGCCAGCAGTAGAGGGGGATCGGACGAAAAACTGTTTTTT,CASSRGGSDEKLFF
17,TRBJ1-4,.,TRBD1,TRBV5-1,TGCGCCAGCAGCCCCAGGACAGGGGCATCAACTAATGAAAAACTGTTTTTT,CASSPRTGASTNEKLFF
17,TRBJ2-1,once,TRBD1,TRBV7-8,TGTGCCAGCAGCTCCCGGACAGGGGGCTTCTCCTACAATGAGCAGTTCTTC,CASSSRTGGFSYNEQFF
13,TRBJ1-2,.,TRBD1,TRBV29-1,TGCAGCTTGCTAGGGACAGGGGGCTATGGCTACACCTTC,CSLLGTGGYGYTF
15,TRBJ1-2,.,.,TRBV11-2,TGTGCCAGCAGCTCCCCCGGGACACCCTGGGATGGCTACACCTTC,CASSSPGTPWDGYTF
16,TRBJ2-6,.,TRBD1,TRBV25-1,TGTGCCAGCAGTGATGGGGACAGGGCTGGGGCCAACGTCCTGACTTTC,CASSDGDRAGANVLTF
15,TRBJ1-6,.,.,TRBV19,TGTGCCAGTACCCGGGACACCACCTATAATTCACCCCTCCACTTT,CASTRDTTYNSPLHF
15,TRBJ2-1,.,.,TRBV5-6,TGTGCCAGCAGCCCCTGGGGGGGCTATTACAATGAGCAGTTCTTC,CASSPWGGYYNEQFF
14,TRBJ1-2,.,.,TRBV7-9,TGTGCCAGCAGCTTAGCAGCTCCCAATGATGGCTACACCTTC,CASSLAAPNDGYTF
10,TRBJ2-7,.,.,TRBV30,TGTGCCTGGAGTGTACAGGGGCAGTACTTC,CAWSVQGQYF
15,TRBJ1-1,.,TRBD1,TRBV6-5,TGTGCCAGCAGTTCCCCGGACAGGCCGAACACTGAAGCTTTCTTT,CASSSPDRPNTEAFF
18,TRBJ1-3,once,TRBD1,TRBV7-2,TGTGCCAGCAGCTTAACCCGGACAGGTACCTTCTCTGGAAACACCATATATTTT,CASSLTRTGTFSGNTIYF
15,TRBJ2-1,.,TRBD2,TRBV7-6,TGTGCCAGCAGCCGAACTAGCGGGGGTATGTATGAGCAGTTCTTC,CASSRTSGGMYEQFF
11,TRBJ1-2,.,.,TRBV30,TGTGCCTGGAGTAGGACTGGTGGCTACACCTTC,CAWSRTGGYTF
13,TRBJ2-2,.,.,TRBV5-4,TGTGCCAGCAGCTTTGGTGGGGCGGGGGAGCTGTTTTTT,CASSFGGAGELFF
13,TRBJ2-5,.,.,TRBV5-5,TGTGCCAGCAGCTCCCTGGCCCAAGAGACCCAGTACTTC,CASSSLAQETQYF
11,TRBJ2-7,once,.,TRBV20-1,TGCAGTGCACGCGGAGGGTTGGAGCAGTACTTC,CSARGGLEQYF
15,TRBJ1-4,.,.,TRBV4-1,TGCGCCAGCAGCCCAACGGGAGGGTACGTCGAAGAACTGTTTTTT,CASSPTGGYVEELFF
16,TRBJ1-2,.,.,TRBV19,TGTGCCAGTACGAACCCATTGGGGACAACTAACTATGGCTACACCTTC,CASTNPLGTTNYGYTF
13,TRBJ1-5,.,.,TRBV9,TGTGCCAGCAGCGTAGGTCTTAATCAGCCCCAGCATTTT,CASSVGLNQPQHF
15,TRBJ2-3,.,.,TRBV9,TGTGCCAGCAGCGTAGAAGGCTCGAGGAGGGATACGCAGTATTTT,CASSVEGSRRDTQYF
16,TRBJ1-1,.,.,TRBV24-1,TGTGCCACCAATCTGTCCCGGGAAGCCCAGAACACTGAAGCTTTCTTT,CATNLSREAQNTEAFF
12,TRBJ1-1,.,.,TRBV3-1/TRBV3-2,TGTGCCAGCAGCCAATGGGACACCGAAGCTTTCTTT,CASSQWDTEAFF
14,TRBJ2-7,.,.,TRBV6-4,TGTGCCAGCAGTGTCGGGCCGGGAGCCTACGAGCAGTACTTC,CASSVGPGAYEQYF